The 31 T cell receptor beta chains given below trace back to one sample, sequenced in a study of control samples from healthy donors and cancer patients (TCRdb year 2020). The library relied on the immunoSEQ multiplex PCR assay. What TCRdb holds here is the immuneACCESS table cut down to in-frame rearrangements. Part of the clones is not present; checked against another copy, under half of the missing clones reflect an unresolved V gene, and the others are unexplained. The sample table lists some 170,000 clones, nearly 96% of them with a count of one. Over 0.9% of the sample lies in the top ten. Sequenced sample: blood. The receptors come from a woman in her thirties in good health.

V and J are TRBV28 and TRBJ1-5; TRBD1 agrees at 8 bases. Germline V gives CDR1 MDHEN, CDR2 SYDVKM. V lost 6 bases and J lost 6; bases outside the gene matches: 10. The CDR3 is 15 residues long. The CDR3 nucleotides are TGTGCCAGCAGCCCTTCAGGGGGCGCGGGTCAGCCCCAGCATTTT. As protein: CASSPSGGAGQPQHF.

The V and J genes are TRBV2 and TRBJ1-1, with TRBD1 as a possible D gene (5 bases). The CDR3 spans 17 residues. V lost 0 bases and J lost 2, with 16 bases in between. CDR1 is SNHLY and CDR2 is FYNNEI in the germline V gene. CDR3 nucleotide sequence: TGTGCCAGCAGTGAAGCGCTTGGTAGGGGCCCCAACACTGAAGCTTTCTTT. Its translation is CASSEALGRGPNTEAFF.

The V and J genes are TRBV7-8 and TRBJ1-5; D ambiguous. Per the germline V gene, CDR1 is SGHVS and CDR2 is FQNEAQ. This CDR3 contains 13 residues. Trimming took off 5 bases at V and 1 base at J, with 6 bases between the two ends. In DNA, the CDR3 is TGTGCCAGCAGCCGGCAGAGCAATCAGCCCCAGCATTTT. Translated, it gives CASSRQSNQPQHF.

CDR3 DNA: TGCGCCAGCAGCCAAGGGGCGGGCGTCTACACCTTC. Translation: CASSQGAGVYTF. The chain uses TRBV4-1 and TRBJ1-2; no clear D gene. This CDR3 comprises 12 residues. V lost 1 base, J lost 10 bases, and 10 bases lay in between. The germline CDR1 and CDR2 sequences are MGHRA and YSYEKL.

The genes are TRBV19 and TRBJ2-3; D tentatively reads TRBD1 or TRBD2 (5 bases each). V gave up 4 bases and J gave up 6 bases, with 14 bases separating them. In germline, CDR1 is LNHDA, CDR2 SQIVND (reference sequence). The length of the CDR3 is 14 residues. CDR3 amino acids: CASSKEGPMDTQYF. The CDR3 DNA sequence: TGTGCCAGTAGTAAAGAGGGACCCATGGATACGCAGTATTTT.

This clone was detected a few times. The V call is TRBV6-4, the J call TRBJ2-2, with 7 bases lining up with TRBD2. With V trimmed by 5 bases and J by 6 bases, 3 bases remained unmatched. The CDR3 extends over 13 amino acids. Germline V lookup: CDR1 MRHNA, CDR2 SNTAGT. The chain's CDR3 is CASSRRESGELFF. The CDR3 DNA reads as TGTGCCAGCAGTAGGCGGGAGTCCGGGGAGCTGTTTTTT.

The count of this clone is one. The rearrangement links TRBV7-8 to TRBJ2-7, with 9 nucleotides matching TRBD2. This CDR3 has 15 residues. Per the germline V gene, CDR1 is SGHVS and CDR2 is FQNEAQ. V was clipped by 2 bases and J by 0 bases; unmatched bases: 2. The DNA for the CDR3 is TGTGCCAGCAGCTTATGGACTAGCGACTCCTACGAGCAGTACTTC. Its translation is CASSLWTSDSYEQYF.

In its sample, this clone was seen once. The chain recombines TRBV10-3 with TRBJ1-1; TRBD1 aligns across 9 bases. V lost 6 bases to trimming and J lost 7 bases; unmatched junction nucleotides: 6. This CDR3 is built from 13 residues. CDR1 is ENHRY, CDR2 SYGVKD, per germline. For the CDR3, the DNA is TGTGCCATCAGCGGACAGGGGCCGGTTGAAGCTTTCTTT. It yields the protein CAISGQGPVEAFF.

The rearrangement links TRBV27 to TRBJ2-7, with 10 bases lining up with TRBD2. V lost 4 bases and J lost 3; bases outside the gene matches: 15. Germline-derived CDR1 and CDR2 are MNHEY and SMNVEV (reference sequence). The CDR3 totals 18 residues. The CDR3 sequence: CASSSVSGRASPHYEQYF. CDR3 in DNA: TGTGCCAGCAGTTCAGTAAGCGGGAGGGCCTCGCCGCACTACGAGCAGTACTTC.

CDR3: CASSGEGASGYTF. The CDR3 DNA is TGTGCCAGCAGCGGGGAGGGGGCGTCTGGCTACACCTTC. The gene calls are TRBV6-5 and TRBJ1-2, with 7 bases fitting TRBD1. The germline V gene encodes CDR1 MNHEY and CDR2 SVGAGI. The CDR3 extends over 13 amino acids. V was clipped by 6 bases and J by 7 bases; unmatched bases: 8.

The chain combines TRBV5-1 with TRBJ2-1, with D perhaps being TRBD1 or TRBD2 (5 bases each). Germline V gene data show CDR1 as SGHRS and CDR2 as YFSETQ. This CDR3 is built from 15 residues. Between the trimmed V and J ends, which lost 4 bases and 4 bases, there was a span of 15 bases. CDR3 sequence: CASSLGTDVYNEQFF. The CDR3, as DNA: TGCGCCAGCAGCCTCGGGACGGATGTATACAATGAGCAGTTCTTC.

The chain couples TRBV11-2 to TRBJ2-5; D possibly corresponds to TRBD2 (6 bases). The V and J ends lost 1 base and 4 bases respectively, with 10 bases between them. CDR1 and CDR2 (germline): SGHAT, FQNNGV. The CDR3 length is 14 residues. The CDR3 DNA sequence: TGTGCCAGCAGCTTAGGGGGACTTCTAGAGACCCAGTACTTC. It yields the protein CASSLGGLLETQYF.

The chain employs TRBV11-1 and TRBJ1-6, with D possibly matching TRBD1 (6 bases). The CDR3 is made up of 15 amino acids. The V gene lost 5 bases and the J gene lost 7 bases, with 15 bases spanning the gap. Looked up from germline, CDR1 is SGHAT and CDR2 is FQDESV (reference sequence). The CDR3 region is CASSQRDKANSPLHF. CDR3 DNA sequence: TGTGCCAGCAGCCAAAGGGACAAGGCCAATTCACCCCTCCACTTT.

Only one count was recorded for this clone. This chain joins TRBV7-9 and TRBJ1-5; D is possibly TRBD1 (5 bases). The CDR3 has 14 residues. With 5 bases removed from V and 3 bases from J, the gap between germline ends came to 11 bases. Germline V CDR1 and CDR2: SEHNR, FQNEAQ (reference sequence). CDR3 DNA: TGTGCCAGCAGCCAAGACAGTCCCAATCAGCCCCAGCATTTT. Amino acid sequence: CASSQDSPNQPQHF.

This sequence joins TRBV6-5 and TRBJ1-4; possible D gene TRBD1, 5 bases. Deletions cut 5 bases from V and 7 bases from J, with 17 bases between. The CDR3 covers 15 residues. Germline CDR1 and CDR2: MNHEY and SVGAGI. The CDR3 DNA reads as TGTGCCAGCAGTACTTTGGGGGGGGTTGGTGAAAAACTGTTTTTT. This translates into CASSTLGGVGEKLFF.

This sequence joins TRBV6-5 and TRBJ1-2, with D perhaps matching TRBD1 (5 bases). There are 13 residues in the CDR3. Germline CDR1 is MNHEY and CDR2 is SVGAGI. V dropped 6 bases and J dropped 3 bases, with 11 bases sitting between them. CDR3 DNA sequence: TGTGCCAGCAGAGGAACAGGCGACTATGGCTACACCTTC. Translating gives CASRGTGDYGYTF.

V is TRBV11-2 and J is TRBJ2-7; 8 bases match TRBD1. Unmatched junction bases numbered 8, after V lost 4 bases and J lost 6 bases. The CDR3 covers 14 residues. CDR1 and CDR2 (germline): SGHAT, FQNNGV. The CDR3 here is CASSSGQGLGEQYF. Here the CDR3 DNA reads TGTGCCAGCAGCTCCGGACAGGGATTGGGCGAGCAGTACTTC.

The chain combines TRBV3-1 (or the pseudogene TRBV3-2) with TRBJ2-2; 10 bases fit TRBD2. The CDR3 runs 14 residues. V was clipped by 6 bases and J by 8 bases; unmatched bases: 6. CDR1 is LGHDT and CDR2 is YNNKEL in the germline V gene (reference sequence). The CDR3 bases are TGTGCCAGCAGTCCAGCGGGAGGGCTTGGGGAGCTGTTTTTT. Encoded protein: CASSPAGGLGELFF.

The rearrangement uses TRBV11-2 and TRBJ2-7; D possibly matches TRBD1 or TRBD2 (5 bases each). The CDR3 consists of 15 residues. The V end was cut by 0 bases, the J end by 2 bases, with 11 bases between. Germline V gene data show CDR1 as SGHAT and CDR2 as FQNNGV. CDR3 residues: CASSLEGTETYEQYF. The CDR3 nucleotides are TGTGCCAGCAGCTTAGAAGGGACGGAGACCTACGAGCAGTACTTC.

The V gene is TRBV5-1, the J gene TRBJ1-1; D is possibly TRBD1 (6 bases). The CDR3 contains 14 residues. Trimming removed 4 bases from V and 1 base from J, with 11 bases in between. The V gene's germline CDR1 is SGHRS and CDR2 YFSETQ. This chain's CDR3 is CASSPGHQNTEAFF. CDR3 DNA: TGCGCCAGCAGCCCGGGACACCAGAACACTGAAGCTTTCTTT.

This chain joins TRBV9 and TRBJ2-1; possibly TRBD2 for D (6 bases). Trimming shortened V by 7 bases and J by 9 bases, and 23 bases separated the two germline ends. The CDR3 totals 15 residues. The V gene's germline CDR1 is SGDLS and CDR2 YYNGEE. This chain's CDR3 is CASGGTPGSAGEQFF. Written as DNA, the CDR3 is TGTGCCAGCGGGGGGACCCCCGGTTCGGCGGGTGAGCAGTTCTTC.

This clone has a single count. The chain carries TRBV4-1 and TRBJ2-1, with a tentative D call TRBD2 (5 bases). Germline V CDR1 and CDR2: MGHRA, YSYEKL. The CDR3 is made up of 16 amino acids. V was clipped by 0 bases and J by 1 base, with 10 bases between them. Here the CDR3 DNA reads TGCGCCAGCAGCCAAGATACGGGGTTTTCCTACAATGAGCAGTTCTTC. Its translation is CASSQDTGFSYNEQFF.

The J gene is TRBJ2-2, the V gene TRBV12-3 or TRBV12-4, with D possibly matching TRBD1 (6 bases). This CDR3 is 13 amino acids long. The V gene lost 5 bases and the J gene lost 4 bases, with 8 bases spanning the gap. This chain's CDR3 is CASSLRGTGELFF. DNA for the CDR3: TGTGCCAGCAGTCTCAGGGGCACCGGGGAGCTGTTTTTT.

The rearrangement uses TRBV3-1 (or the pseudogene TRBV3-2) and TRBJ1-5; D may be TRBD1 (5 bases). V gave up 5 bases and J gave up 6 bases, with 14 bases separating them. The CDR3 is 14 amino acids. Germline V CDR1 and CDR2: LGHDT, YNNKEL (reference sequence). For the CDR3, the DNA is TGTGCCAGCAGCAAGGCCAACCAGGGTCAGCCCCAGCATTTT. This encodes CASSKANQGQPQHF.

The V gene is TRBV5-6, the J gene TRBJ1-2, with D hard to call. The CDR3 contains 13 residues. Germline assignment: CDR1 SGHDT and CDR2 YYEEEE. V was trimmed by 5 bases and J by 5 bases, leaving 13 bases between them. The CDR3 protein is CASRGGASYGYTF. CDR3 sequence (DNA): TGTGCCAGCAGGGGCGGTGCCTCTTATGGCTACACCTTC. Drawing the rest from reference TRBV5-6 and TRBJ1-2, the complete variable domain is DAGVTQSPTHLIKTRGQQVTLRCSPKSGHDTVSWYQQALGQGPQFIFQYYEEEERQRGNFPDRFSGHQFPNYSSELNVNALLLGDSALYLCASRGGASYGYTFGSGTRLTVV.

This clone occurred once. J is TRBJ1-5 and V is TRBV2; no definite D call. CDR1 is SNHLY and CDR2 is FYNNEI in the germline V gene. The V end lost 1 base, the J end lost 0 bases, and 7 bases lay between the germline ends. The CDR3 consists of 15 residues. This CDR3 reads CASSEGRASNQPQHF. As DNA, the CDR3 is TGTGCCAGCAGTGAAGGGAGGGCTAGCAATCAGCCCCAGCATTTT.

This rearrangement joins TRBV6-1 to TRBJ2-3; 9 nucleotides match TRBD2. V shed 4 bases and J 3 bases; nucleotides not matched to a gene: 8. The germline CDR1 and CDR2 sequences are MNHNS and SASEGT. The CDR3 totals 16 residues. The CDR3 DNA reads TGTGCCAGCAGTGTTGCTAGCGGGAAGGTAACAGATACGCAGTATTTT. Translating it yields CASSVASGKVTDTQYF.

This clone was observed a single time. The V call is TRBV5-1, the J call TRBJ1-5; TRBD1 is a possible D gene (5 bases). This CDR3 is built from 15 residues. Germline-derived CDR1 and CDR2 are SGHRS and YFSETQ. With 0 bases removed from V and 1 base from J, the gap between germline ends came to 8 bases. The CDR3 nucleotides are TGCGCCAGCAGCTTGGCAGGGACGAGCAATCAGCCCCAGCATTTT. Residues: CASSLAGTSNQPQHF.

The chain couples TRBV28 to TRBJ2-3; TRBD2 agrees at 7 bases. The V and J ends lost 5 bases and 0 bases, in that order; junction bases with no gene match: 11. Per the germline V gene, CDR1 is MDHEN and CDR2 is SYDVKM. The CDR3 length is 17 residues. CDR3 region: CASSATDLSGSTDTQYF. The CDR3 nucleotides are TGTGCCAGCAGTGCCACTGACCTTAGCGGGAGCACAGATACGCAGTATTTT.

This chain joins TRBV7-2 and TRBJ1-3, with 7 bases fitting TRBD1. CDR3 length: 16 residues. Germline CDR1 reads SGHTA; CDR2 reads FQGNSA. The V segment lost 5 bases and the J segment 0 bases; nucleotides outside the gene matches: 7. CDR3 amino acids: CASSAGTAPSGNTIYF. CDR3 coding DNA: TGTGCCAGCAGCGCAGGGACAGCCCCCTCTGGAAACACCATATATTTT.

This chain connects TRBV11-2 to TRBJ1-1; a weak D match, TRBD1 (5 bases). This CDR3 region has 12 residues. Per germline, CDR1 SGHAT and CDR2 FQNNGV. Trimming left V 0 bases short and J 11 bases short, with 10 bases between. DNA for the CDR3: TGTGCCAGCAGCTTAGATGCGACAGTCGCTTTCTTT. Protein sequence: CASSLDATVAFF.